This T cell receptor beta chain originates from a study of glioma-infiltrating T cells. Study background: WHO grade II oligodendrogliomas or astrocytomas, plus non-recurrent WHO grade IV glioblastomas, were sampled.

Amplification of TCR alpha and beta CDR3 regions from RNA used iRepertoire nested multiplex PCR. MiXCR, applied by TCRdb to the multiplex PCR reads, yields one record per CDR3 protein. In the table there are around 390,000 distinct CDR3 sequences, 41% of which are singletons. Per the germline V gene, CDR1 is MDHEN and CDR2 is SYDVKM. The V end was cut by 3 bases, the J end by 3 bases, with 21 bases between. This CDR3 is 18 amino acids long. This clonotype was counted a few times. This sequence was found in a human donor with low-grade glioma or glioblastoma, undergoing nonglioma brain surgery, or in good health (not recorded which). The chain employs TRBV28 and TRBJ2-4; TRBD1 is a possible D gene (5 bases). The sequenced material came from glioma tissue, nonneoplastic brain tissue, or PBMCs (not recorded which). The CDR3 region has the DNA TGTGCCAGCAGTTTTCGTGCTACAGGCTTTAGGGGCAAAAACATTCAGTACTTC. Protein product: CASSFRATGFRGKNIQYF.